Reported below is one TCR beta chain. Its antigen is unknown. This sample is part of a study of blood T cells in healthy people across ages. Findings of the study overall: Greater diversity and more naive CD4+ cells were seen in long-lived donors than in aged donors.

Next came a second PCR, run for 7 to 11 cycles, which used a sample-barcoded 5' primer along with a J-beta primer mix. One entry per CDR3 protein, called by TCRdb with MiXCR from the 5' RACE reads. The sample consists of more than 1,000,000 distinct CDR3 sequences, around 27% of them appearing once. In germline, CDR1 is LGHDT, CDR2 YNNKEL (reference sequence). V lost 5 bases and J lost 7; bases outside the gene matches: 10. The CDR3 runs 16 residues. This same sample was also part of a study on T cells of mothers and their children. That paper notes: In each mother, TCR beta CDR3 reads exceeded 10 million; in each child, they numbered 2.5 million to 3.5 million. A slight, non-significant increase in overlap was found for related mother-child pairs relative to unrelated pairs.

The origin of this receptor is a girl aged 2-10 years in good health. What was sequenced was blood. The chain uses TRBV3-1 and TRBJ2-7; TRBD2 matches 14 bases. In nucleotides, the CDR3 is TGTGCCAGCAGCAAAATGGGACTAGCGGGAGTAGGTGAGCAGTACTTC. It codes for CASSKMGLAGVGEQYF.